Listed below are T cell receptor beta chains from one sample, sequenced in a study of T cells in Graves' hyperthyroidism and ophthalmopathy. TCRdb ran MiXCR on the multiplex PCR reads and lists one entry per CDR3 protein. This table holds a few hundred thousand distinct CDR3 sequences, approximately 14% found once. The source material was blood. The receptors originated from a woman in her thirties or forties with Graves' hyperthyroidism that later progressed to Graves' ophthalmopathy. CDR3s include the opening cysteine and the closing phenylalanine or tryptophan. A D gene is named only where the DNA matches it firmly. Only part of the rows carry a size: once, few, many, or a class if the clone is expanded.

>TRBV12-3/TRBV12-4|many|TRBJ2-3|TRBD2
CASSLLLTSGRHTQYF
TGTGCCAGCAGCCTCCTCCTGACTAGCGGGAGACATACGCAGTATTTT
>TRBV27|-|TRBJ2-7|-
CASSLTRTYEQYF
TGTGCCAGCAGTCTCACCCGAACCTACGAGCAGTACTTC
>TRBV10-3|few|TRBJ2-1|-
CAISESGGHERFF
TGTGCCATCAGTGAGTCTGGGGGCCATGAGCGGTTCTTC
>TRBV24-1|many|TRBJ2-3|-
CATSDFNRELTDTQYF
TGTGCCACCAGTGATTTTAATCGGGAGTTAACAGATACGCAGTATTTT
>TRBV2|-|TRBJ1-3|-
CASSEGRGSTISGNTIYF
TGTGCCAGCAGTGAAGGGAGGGGCAGCACTATCTCTGGAAACACCATATATTTT
>TRBV13|few|TRBJ2-1|TRBD2
CASSSHRSLAGVFYNEQFF
TGTGCCAGCAGCTCCCACAGGTCACTCGCGGGAGTTTTCTACAATGAGCAGTTCTTC
>TRBV5-8|many|TRBJ1-3|-
CASSSAWSGNTIYF
TGTGCCAGCAGCTCGGCTTGGTCTGGAAACACCATATATTTT
>TRBV20-1|many|TRBJ2-5|-
CSASDNLEGGGETQYF
TGCAGTGCTAGCGACAACCTAGAGGGAGGCGGGGAGACCCAGTACTTC
>TRBV28|many|TRBJ2-5|-
CASSSHLGTQYF
TGTGCCAGCAGTTCTCACTTGGGGACCCAGTACTTC
>TRBV27|few|TRBJ2-7|-
CASSLWRSTRPEQYF
TGTGCCAGCAGTTTATGGCGCTCAACCCGCCCCGAGCAGTACTTC
>TRBV6-1|-|TRBJ1-3|-
CASSEAGGNTIYF
TGTGCCAGCAGTGAAGCGGGGGGAAACACCATATATTTT
>TRBV11-2|many|TRBJ2-2|TRBD1
CASSTDRVGNTGELFF
TGTGCCAGCAGCACCGACAGGGTGGGGAACACCGGGGAGCTGTTTTTT
>TRBV19|many|TRBJ2-3|-
CASSIGSPARNTDTQYF
TGTGCCAGTAGTATTGGGTCCCCAGCGAGAAACACAGATACGCAGTATTTT
>TRBV7-3|many|TRBJ2-3|TRBD2
CASSLTVAGGGTDTQYF
TGTGCCAGCAGCTTAACGGTAGCGGGGGGGGGCACAGATACGCAGTATTTT
>TRBV12-3/TRBV12-4|many|TRBJ1-5|-
CASSLGVYPQHF
TGTGCCAGCAGTCTGGGTGTTTATCCCCAGCATTTT
>TRBV7-9|-|TRBJ2-3|-
CASSLPGASTDTQYF
TGTGCCAGCAGCCTCCCAGGGGCCAGCACAGATACGCAGTATTTT
>TRBV29-1|many|TRBJ2-3|TRBD1
CSVADRVSMVAIETDTQYF
TGCAGCGTTGCCGACAGGGTTTCAATGGTGGCGATAGAAACAGATACGCAGTATTTT
>TRBV12-3/TRBV12-4|many|TRBJ1-6|-
CASSGDTSSYNSPLHF
TGTGCCAGCAGTGGGGACACGAGCTCCTATAATTCACCCCTCCACTTT
>TRBV11-2|many|TRBJ2-7|TRBD2
CASSPGGTDDYEQYF
TGTGCCAGCAGCCCGGGGGGGACTGACGACTACGAGCAGTACTTC
>TRBV19|many|TRBJ2-5|-
CASSPGQRTQYF
TGTGCCAGTAGTCCCGGTCAGCGTACCCAGTACTTC
>TRBV10-3|many|TRBJ2-5|TRBD1
CAISETGQGKEETQYF
TGTGCCATCAGTGAGACGGGACAGGGAAAAGAAGAGACCCAGTACTTC
>TRBV2|many|TRBJ2-1|-
CASSEEVNEQFF
TGTGCCAGCAGTGAAGAGGTTAATGAGCAGTTCTTC
>TRBV19|few|TRBJ2-7|TRBD1
CASSMRQGALYEQYF
TGTGCCAGTAGTATGCGACAGGGGGCCCTCTACGAGCAGTACTTC
>TRBV6-5|few|TRBJ2-7|-
CASSYSQGGSDEQYF
TGTGCCAGCAGTTACTCCCAGGGGGGGAGCGACGAGCAGTACTTC
>TRBV11-3|many|TRBJ1-1|-
CASSLDEQSEAFF
TGTGCCAGCAGCTTAGATGAGCAGAGTGAAGCTTTCTTT
>TRBV9|-|TRBJ2-3|-
CASSVSGQFADTQYF
TGTGCCAGCAGCGTCTCCGGGCAATTCGCAGATACGCAGTATTTT
>TRBV2|many|TRBJ2-7|TRBD2
CASSDLGLAGGPNYGQYF
TGTGCCAGCAGTGATTTGGGACTAGCGGGAGGGCCGAACTACGGGCAGTACTTC